These 9 T cell receptor beta chains were sequenced from one sample in a study of monozygotic twins with inflammatory bowel disease. Reanalyzing the 5' RACE reads, TCRdb keeps one entry per CDR3 protein, without DNA. The sample includes roughly 160,000 distinct CDR3 sequences. Sequencing used blood. The receptor set was obtained from a human donor with ulcerative colitis or Crohn's disease, or a healthy co-twin of an affected twin (not recorded which).

This chain uses TRBV19 with TRBJ1-5; the D call from TCRdb, TRBD1, cannot be confirmed without DNA. The CDR3 is 16 amino acids. Germline V gives CDR1 LNHDA, CDR2 SQIVND (reference sequence). The CDR3 protein is CASSSGLGLGNQPQHF.

V and J are TRBV20-1 and TRBJ1-1; as DNA is missing, the TRBD1 call by TCRdb cannot be tested. The CDR3 extends over 14 amino acids. Germline CDR1 DFQATT, CDR2 SNEGSKA (reference sequence). The chain's CDR3 is CSARLLDRRTEAFF.

This chain uses TRBV30 with TRBJ2-7; TCRdb indicates TRBD1, and absent DNA this call remains unverified. Germline CDR1 and CDR2: GTSNPN and SVGIG (reference sequence). This CDR3 is built from 14 residues. This CDR3 reads CAWTHRGGTYEQYF.

This chain joins TRBV5-1 and TRBJ2-1; there is no DNA to check the TCRdb D call of TRBD1. The CDR3 is made up of 16 amino acids. Germline V CDR1 and CDR2: SGHRS, YFSETQ. CDR3 in amino acids: CASSSQGAAVLDEQFF.

This chain uses TRBV5-1 with TRBJ2-7; TCRdb returns TRBD1, unconfirmable since there is no DNA. The V gene's germline CDR1 is SGHRS and CDR2 YFSETQ. The CDR3 contains 15 residues. This chain's CDR3 is CASSNHDRPSYEQYF.

V usage is TRBV11-2 and J usage is TRBJ2-5; TCRdb returns TRBD1, unconfirmable since there is no DNA. Looked up from germline, CDR1 is SGHAT and CDR2 is FQNNGV. The CDR3 length is 16 residues. CDR3 sequence reads: CASSFGTGTPQETQYF.

J is TRBJ2-7 and V is TRBV18. The CDR3 length is 12 residues. Germline values: CDR1 KGHSH, CDR2 LQKENI. The CDR3 region is CASSPHGEEQYF.

The rearrangement uses TRBV20-1 and TRBJ2-7; the TCRdb call, TRBD1, lacks DNA for checking. The CDR3 runs to 14 residues. Germline CDR1 DFQATT, CDR2 SNEGSKA (reference sequence). This CDR3 reads CSAREDRGFDEQYF.

The rearrangement links TRBV11-2 to TRBJ2-7. The CDR3 is 11 residues long. Per germline, CDR1 SGHAT and CDR2 FQNNGV. The CDR3 reads CASSFSGEQYF.